Listed below are T cell receptor beta chains from one sample, sequenced in a study of early T cells in non-severe SARS-CoV-2 infection. Via MiXCR, TCRdb re-called the 5' RACE reads, giving one row per CDR3 protein. The sample holds fewer than 80,000 distinct CDR3 sequences, more than 10% seen once. The input for sequencing was whole blood, taken at baseline. The source is an adult who was a healthcare worker with PCR-confirmed SARS-CoV-2 infection or an uninfected control (not recorded which). The donor label of this sample is uncertain. Both conserved end residues are part of each CDR3. The D gene is left open where the match is weak. Some rows have no size entry. The others give once, few or many, or a class for an expanded clone.

abundance	d_gene	v_gene	j_gene	CDR3nt	CDR3aa
many	.	TRBV7-2	TRBJ2-1	TGTGCCAGCAGCTTACAGAGCAGCTCCTACAATGAGCAGTTCTTC	CASSLQSSSYNEQFF
.	.	TRBV27	TRBJ2-3	TGTGCCAGCAGTCCTAGGCAGCCCACAGATACGCAGTATTTT	CASSPRQPTDTQYF
.	.	TRBV9	TRBJ1-1	TGTGCCAGCAGCCCGAATTTCCTTGGGACTGAAGCTTTCTTT	CASSPNFLGTEAFF
.	.	TRBV18	TRBJ1-4	TGTGCCAGCTCATCAACCGGGACACGAGATGAAAAACTGTTTTTT	CASSSTGTRDEKLFF
many	.	TRBV20-1	TRBJ1-5	TGCAGTGCATCGCCGGGGCCTAGCAATCAGCCCCAGCATTTT	CSASPGPSNQPQHF
.	.	TRBV10-3	TRBJ1-1	TGTGCCATCAGTGATGAGAATCTCGCAGGGCTGAACACTGAAGCTTTCTTT	CAISDENLAGLNTEAFF
.	.	TRBV28	TRBJ2-1	TGTGCCAGCAGTTCCCACACCACCTACAATGAGCAGTTCTTC	CASSSHTTYNEQFF
few	.	TRBV3-1	TRBJ1-2	TGTGCCAGCAGCCAAGACGGTGGCTACACCTTC	CASSQDGGYTF
.	TRBD1	TRBV25-1	TRBJ1-5	TGTGCCAGCAGTGAATACGACAGGGGGCACAATCAGCCCCAGCATTTT	CASSEYDRGHNQPQHF
.	.	TRBV18	TRBJ1-5	TGTGCCAGCTCACCAAGTGCAGGGCGCAATCAGCCCCAGCATTTT	CASSPSAGRNQPQHF
.	.	TRBV9	TRBJ2-3	TGTACCAGCAGCGTAGAGGTCCTCACGGGAGATACGCAGTATTTT	CTSSVEVLTGDTQYF
.	.	TRBV20-1	TRBJ1-5	TGCAGTGCTAAACGGGGGCAGACGAATCAGCCCCAGCATTTT	CSAKRGQTNQPQHF
.	.	TRBV3-1	TRBJ1-5	TGTGCCAGCAGCCAGGGAACGGTCCAGCCCCAGCATTTT	CASSQGTVQPQHF
few	TRBD2	TRBV7-3	TRBJ2-3	TGTGCCAGCAGCTTATTCTTAGCGGGGGTGAGCACAGATACGCAGTATTTT	CASSLFLAGVSTDTQYF
few	.	TRBV30	TRBJ1-2	TGTGCCTGGAGAAGGGTAAACTATGGCTACACCTTC	CAWRRVNYGYTF
.	.	TRBV10-2	TRBJ1-1	TGCGCCAGCAGTGCAGCTACCTTTAGGACTGAAGCTTTCTTT	CASSAATFRTEAFF
.	TRBD1	TRBV13	TRBJ1-3	TGTGCCAGCAGCCCGCGACAGGGGCCCGGAAACACCATATATTTT	CASSPRQGPGNTIYF
few	.	TRBV29-1	TRBJ1-5	TGCAGCGGCAATCAGCCCCAGCATTTT	CSGNQPQHF
few	.	TRBV21-1	TRBJ1-4	TGTGCCAGCAGAGTGAGGGGGCAAAAACTGTTTTTT	CASRVRGQKLFF
few	.	TRBV5-1	TRBJ2-3	TGCGCCAGCAGCTTGGGAGGCCAGGCAATAGATACGCAGTATTTT	CASSLGGQAIDTQYF
.	.	TRBV10-3	TRBJ2-4	TGTGCCACCGCCCTAGGATCGGGGAATCAAGCCAAAAACATTCAGTACTTC	CATALGSGNQAKNIQYF
.	.	TRBV5-1	TRBJ1-6	TGCGCCAGCAGCTTGGACGGAGATTATAATTCACCCCTCCACTTT	CASSLDGDYNSPLHF
few	.	TRBV20-1	TRBJ2-2	TGCAGTGCTATGTCTCCGAACACCGGGGAGCTGTTTTTT	CSAMSPNTGELFF
few	.	TRBV10-3	TRBJ2-2	TGTGCCATCTCATCTGTTACCGGGGAGCTGTTTTTT	CAISSVTGELFF
.	.	TRBV2	TRBJ2-5	TGTGCCAGCAGCGTCCGGGGTGAGACCCAGTACTTC	CASSVRGETQYF
.	.	TRBV6-5	TRBJ1-2	TGTGCCAGCAGTCCCCCAGGAGCAAACTATGGCTACACCTTC	CASSPPGANYGYTF
few	.	TRBV7-2	TRBJ2-3	TGTGCCAGCAGCCCCGCCCCCTCTCGCCGCACAGATACGCAGTATTTT	CASSPAPSRRTDTQYF
.	.	TRBV19	TRBJ2-3	TGTGCCAGTAGTATTCTGGAGGCAGATACGCAGTATTTT	CASSILEADTQYF
many	.	TRBV7-3	TRBJ2-5	TGTGCCAGCAGCTTGACCTATGGCTCCCAAGAGACCCAGTACTTC	CASSLTYGSQETQYF
many	TRBD1	TRBV18	TRBJ1-5	TGTGCCAGCTCACCAGACAGGGGTGGGCAGCCCCAGCATTTT	CASSPDRGGQPQHF
.	.	TRBV7-6	TRBJ2-2	TGTGCCAGCGCCGAGGGGGTCATTAATACCGGGGAGCTGTTTTTT	CASAEGVINTGELFF
few	TRBD1	TRBV7-2	TRBJ1-2	TGTGCCAGCAGCTACACGAGGGGGAGGGGGCGAAACTATGGCTACACCTTC	CASSYTRGRGRNYGYTF
few	.	TRBV5-5	TRBJ1-4	TGTGCCAGCAGCTTGGACCAGGGGAGGGAAAAACTGTTTTTT	CASSLDQGREKLFF
once	TRBD1	TRBV11-2	TRBJ2-5	TGTGCCACCGACCGACAGGGGGAGACCCAGTACTTC	CATDRQGETQYF
few	.	TRBV3-1	TRBJ1-6	TGTGCCAGCAGCCAAGATCGTGCGGGCATGAATTCACCCCTCCACTTT	CASSQDRAGMNSPLHF
.	.	TRBV5-5	TRBJ2-3	TGTGCCAGCAGCTTGAAATTGTCCACAGATACGCAGTATTTT	CASSLKLSTDTQYF
.	.	TRBV6-6	TRBJ2-1	TGTGCCAGCAGTCCCTTCGGCCGCAATGAGCAGTTCTTC	CASSPFGRNEQFF
.	TRBD1	TRBV3-1	TRBJ1-2	TGTGCCAGCAGCCCTAGAGGGGGCTTCAACTATGGCTACACCTTC	CASSPRGGFNYGYTF
many	.	TRBV5-6	TRBJ2-1	TGTGCCAGCAGCACCCTCTCGAGGGGGAAAGTTAACCACAATGAGCAGTTCTTC	CASSTLSRGKVNHNEQFF
.	.	TRBV10-1	TRBJ2-1	TGCGCCAGCAGTGCAAACAATGAGCAGTTCTTC	CASSANNEQFF
.	TRBD2	TRBV2	TRBJ2-1	TGTGCCAGCAGTCGGACTAGCGGGGCCTACAATGAGCAGTTCTTC	CASSRTSGAYNEQFF
once	.	TRBV20-1	TRBJ2-3	TGCAGTGCGTACCGGGGGGCGCGGACAGATACGCAGTATTTT	CSAYRGARTDTQYF
many	.	TRBV14	TRBJ1-2	TGTGCCAGCAGCCACCCAGGGTTCCCTAACTATGGCTACACCTTC	CASSHPGFPNYGYTF
.	.	TRBV21-1	TRBJ2-2	TGTGCCAGCAGCAAAGGGACACCAACCGGGGAGCTGTTTTTT	CASSKGTPTGELFF
few	TRBD1	TRBV5-5	TRBJ1-1	TGTGCCAGCAGCCCCCTATCAGGGACAGGGATTCCGGACACTGAAGCTTTCTTT	CASSPLSGTGIPDTEAFF
once	.	TRBV5-6	TRBJ2-5	TGTGCCAGCAGCCCACCCTTATCCCAAGAGACCCAGTACTTC	CASSPPLSQETQYF